This T cell receptor beta chain was found in a study of cytomegalovirus exposure and HLA in healthy donors. Study observations and caveats: Whilst most TCR sequences proved rare, a subset of public TCRs occurred across many donors. Overall, around 160 TCR beta chains were annotated as cytomegalovirus-associated. Using the classifier, cytomegalovirus status was reportedly diagnosed with high specificity and sensitivity.

Profiling relied on immunoSEQ multiplex PCR, and the TCRdb table lists in-frame clones only, not all of them. The data show a few hundred thousand clones, about 86% seen once. On this clone itself: The antigen remains undetermined.

Between the trimmed V and J ends, which lost 6 bases and 0 bases, there was a span of 9 bases. The CDR3 has 14 residues. Germline V gives CDR1 MGHDK, CDR2 SYGVNS. The sequenced sample was PBMCs. This TCR was sampled from a young woman in good health and CMV-seronegative. The rearrangement uses TRBV25-1 and TRBJ1-5; D not resolved. As DNA, the CDR3 is TGTGCCAGCAGCCTCGGTTATAGCAATCAGCCCCAGCATTTT. Its translation is CASSLGYSNQPQHF.